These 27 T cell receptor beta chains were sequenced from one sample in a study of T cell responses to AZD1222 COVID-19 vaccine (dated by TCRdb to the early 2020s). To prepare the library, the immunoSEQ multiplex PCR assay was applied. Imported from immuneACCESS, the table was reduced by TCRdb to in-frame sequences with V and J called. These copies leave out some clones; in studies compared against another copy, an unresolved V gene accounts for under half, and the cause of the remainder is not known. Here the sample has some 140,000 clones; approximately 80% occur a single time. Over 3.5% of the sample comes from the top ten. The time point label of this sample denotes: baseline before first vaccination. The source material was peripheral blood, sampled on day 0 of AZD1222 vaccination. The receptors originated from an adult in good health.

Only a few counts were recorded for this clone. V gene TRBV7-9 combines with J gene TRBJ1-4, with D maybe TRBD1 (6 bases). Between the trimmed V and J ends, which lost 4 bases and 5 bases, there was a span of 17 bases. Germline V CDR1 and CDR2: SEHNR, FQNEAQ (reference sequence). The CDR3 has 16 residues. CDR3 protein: CASSYWGAGDNEKLFF. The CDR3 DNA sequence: TGTGCCAGCAGCTACTGGGGGGCAGGAGACAATGAAAAACTGTTTTTT.

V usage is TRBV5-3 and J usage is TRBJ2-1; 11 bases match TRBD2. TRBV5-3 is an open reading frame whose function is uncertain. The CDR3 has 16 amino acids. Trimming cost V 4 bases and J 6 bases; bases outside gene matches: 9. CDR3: CARSPRLAGHLNEQFF. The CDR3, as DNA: TGTGCCAGAAGCCCGCGACTAGCGGGGCATCTCAATGAGCAGTTCTTC.

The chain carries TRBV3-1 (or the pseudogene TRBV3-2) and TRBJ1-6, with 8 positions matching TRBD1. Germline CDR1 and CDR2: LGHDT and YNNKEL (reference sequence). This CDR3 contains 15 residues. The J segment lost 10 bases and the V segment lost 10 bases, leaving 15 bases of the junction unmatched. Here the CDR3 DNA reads TGTGCCACCTCCAATGGAGGACAGGGTGTGTCACCCCTCCACTTT. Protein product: CATSNGGQGVSPLHF.

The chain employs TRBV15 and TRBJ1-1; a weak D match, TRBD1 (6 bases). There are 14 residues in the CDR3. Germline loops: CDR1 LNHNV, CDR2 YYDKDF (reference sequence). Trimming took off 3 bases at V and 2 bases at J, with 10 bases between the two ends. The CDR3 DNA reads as TGTGCCACCAGCAGGAGGACAGTCAACACTGAAGCTTTCTTT. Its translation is CATSRRTVNTEAFF. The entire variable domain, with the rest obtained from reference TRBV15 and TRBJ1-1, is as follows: DAMVIQNPRYQVTQFGKPVTLSCSQTLNHNVMYWYQQKSSQAPKLLFHYYDKDFNNEADTPDNFQSRRPNTSFCFLDIRSPGLGDTAMYLCATSRRTVNTEAFFGQGTRLTVV.

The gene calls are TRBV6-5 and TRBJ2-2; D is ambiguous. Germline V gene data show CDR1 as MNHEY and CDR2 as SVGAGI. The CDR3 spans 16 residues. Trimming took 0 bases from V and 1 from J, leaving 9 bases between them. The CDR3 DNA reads TGTGCCAGCAGTTACTCGATTCTAGGGAACACCGGGGAGCTGTTTTTT. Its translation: CASSYSILGNTGELFF.

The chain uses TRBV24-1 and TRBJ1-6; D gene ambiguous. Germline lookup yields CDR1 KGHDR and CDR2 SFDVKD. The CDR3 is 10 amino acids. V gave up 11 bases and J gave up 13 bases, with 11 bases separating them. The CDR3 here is CAITPLPLHF. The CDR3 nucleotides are TGTGCCATCACCCCCCTTCCCCTCCACTTT.

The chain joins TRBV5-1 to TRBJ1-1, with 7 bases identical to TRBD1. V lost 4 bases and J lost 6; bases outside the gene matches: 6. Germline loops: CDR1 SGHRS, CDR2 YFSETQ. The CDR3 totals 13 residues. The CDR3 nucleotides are TGCGCCAGCAGCGACAGACAGGGAGCTGAAGCTTTCTTT. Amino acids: CASSDRQGAEAFF. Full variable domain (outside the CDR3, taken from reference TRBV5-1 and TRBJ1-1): KAGVTQTPRYLIKTRGQQVTLSCSPISGHRSVSWYQQTPGQGLQFLFEYFSETQRNKGNFPGRFSGRQFSNSRSEMNVSTLELGDSALYLCASSDRQGAEAFFGQGTRLTVV.

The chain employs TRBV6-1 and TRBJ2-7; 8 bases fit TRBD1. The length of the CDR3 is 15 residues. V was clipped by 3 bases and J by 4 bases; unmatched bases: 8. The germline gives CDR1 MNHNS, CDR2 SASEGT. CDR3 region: CASSDGTGGGYEQYF. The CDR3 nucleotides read TGTGCCAGCAGTGATGGGACAGGCGGCGGGTACGAGCAGTACTTC.

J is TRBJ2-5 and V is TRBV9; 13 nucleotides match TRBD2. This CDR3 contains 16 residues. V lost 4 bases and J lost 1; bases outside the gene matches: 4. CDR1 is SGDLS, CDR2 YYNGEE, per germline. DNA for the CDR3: TGTGCCAGCAGCCCAGGACTAGCGGGGGTCCAAGAGACCCAGTACTTC. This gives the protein CASSPGLAGVQETQYF.

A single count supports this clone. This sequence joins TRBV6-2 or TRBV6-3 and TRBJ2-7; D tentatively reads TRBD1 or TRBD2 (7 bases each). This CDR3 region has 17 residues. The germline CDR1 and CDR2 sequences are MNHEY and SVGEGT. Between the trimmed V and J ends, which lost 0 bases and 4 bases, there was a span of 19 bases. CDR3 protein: CASSYSTGRGQGYEQYF. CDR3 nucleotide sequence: TGTGCCAGCAGTTACTCGACAGGGAGGGGGCAGGGGTACGAGCAGTACTTC.

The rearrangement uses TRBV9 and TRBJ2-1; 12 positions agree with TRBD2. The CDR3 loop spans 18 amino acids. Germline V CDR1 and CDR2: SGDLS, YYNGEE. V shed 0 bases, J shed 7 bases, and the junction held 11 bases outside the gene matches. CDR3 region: CASSVGPLLAGGGNEQFF. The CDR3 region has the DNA TGTGCCAGCAGCGTAGGGCCCCTACTAGCGGGGGGCGGAAATGAGCAGTTCTTC.

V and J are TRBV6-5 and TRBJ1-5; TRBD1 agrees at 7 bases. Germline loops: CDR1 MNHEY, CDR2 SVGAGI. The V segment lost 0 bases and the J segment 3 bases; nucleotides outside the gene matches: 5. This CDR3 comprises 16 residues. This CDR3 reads CASSYSHRGLNQPQHF. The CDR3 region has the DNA TGTGCCAGCAGTTACTCTCACAGGGGTCTCAATCAGCCCCAGCATTTT.

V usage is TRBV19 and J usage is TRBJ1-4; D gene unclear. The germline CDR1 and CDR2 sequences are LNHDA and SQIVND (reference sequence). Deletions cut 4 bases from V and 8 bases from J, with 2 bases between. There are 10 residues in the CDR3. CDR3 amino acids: CASSTEKLFF. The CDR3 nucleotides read TGTGCCAGTAGTACAGAAAAACTGTTTTTT.

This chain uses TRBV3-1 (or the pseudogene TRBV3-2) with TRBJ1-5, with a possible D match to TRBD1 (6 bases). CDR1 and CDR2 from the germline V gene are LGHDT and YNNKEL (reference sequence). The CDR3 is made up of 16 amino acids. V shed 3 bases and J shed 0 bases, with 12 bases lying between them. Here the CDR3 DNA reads TGTGCCAGCAGCCACGGGACAAGTAATAGCAATCAGCCCCAGCATTTT. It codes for CASSHGTSNSNQPQHF.

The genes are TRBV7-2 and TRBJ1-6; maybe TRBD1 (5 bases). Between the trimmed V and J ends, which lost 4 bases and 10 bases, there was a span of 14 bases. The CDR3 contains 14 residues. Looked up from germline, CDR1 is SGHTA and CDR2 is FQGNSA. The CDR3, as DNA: TGTGCCAGCAGCTCCAGGGAAGGAGACTCACCCCTCCACTTT. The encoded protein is CASSSREGDSPLHF.

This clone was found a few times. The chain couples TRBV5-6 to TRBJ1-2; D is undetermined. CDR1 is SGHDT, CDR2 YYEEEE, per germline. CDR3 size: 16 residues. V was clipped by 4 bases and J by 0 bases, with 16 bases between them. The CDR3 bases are TGTGCCAGCAGCCGAGGCGGCAGACCTACTAACTATGGCTACACCTTC. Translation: CASSRGGRPTNYGYTF.

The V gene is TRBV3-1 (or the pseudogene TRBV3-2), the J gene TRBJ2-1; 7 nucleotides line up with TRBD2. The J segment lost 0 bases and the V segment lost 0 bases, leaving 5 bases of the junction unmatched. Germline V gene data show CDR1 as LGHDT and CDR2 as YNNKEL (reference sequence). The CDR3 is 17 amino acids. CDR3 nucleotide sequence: TGTGCCAGCAGCCAAGATCGGGTAGCGGGCTCCTACAATGAGCAGTTCTTC. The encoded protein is CASSQDRVAGSYNEQFF.

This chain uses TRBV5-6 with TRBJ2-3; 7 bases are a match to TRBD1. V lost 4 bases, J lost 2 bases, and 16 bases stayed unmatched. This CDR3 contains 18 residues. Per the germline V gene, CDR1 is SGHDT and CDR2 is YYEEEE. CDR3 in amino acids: CASSPGQGVRQITDTQYF. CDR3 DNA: TGTGCCAGCAGCCCTGGTCAGGGGGTCCGCCAGATCACAGATACGCAGTATTTT.

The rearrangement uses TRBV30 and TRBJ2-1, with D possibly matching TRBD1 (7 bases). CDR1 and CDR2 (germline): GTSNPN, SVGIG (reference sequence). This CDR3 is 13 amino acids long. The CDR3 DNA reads TGTGCTGCAGGCGGGACAGCGGACAATGAGCAGTTCTTC. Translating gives CAAGGTADNEQFF.

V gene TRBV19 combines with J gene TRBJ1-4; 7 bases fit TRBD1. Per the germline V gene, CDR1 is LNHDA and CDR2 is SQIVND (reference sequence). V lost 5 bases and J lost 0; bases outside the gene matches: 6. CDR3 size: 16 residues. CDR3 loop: CASSPRTGATNEKLFF. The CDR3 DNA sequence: TGTGCCAGTAGTCCCCGGACAGGTGCAACTAATGAAAAACTGTTTTTT.

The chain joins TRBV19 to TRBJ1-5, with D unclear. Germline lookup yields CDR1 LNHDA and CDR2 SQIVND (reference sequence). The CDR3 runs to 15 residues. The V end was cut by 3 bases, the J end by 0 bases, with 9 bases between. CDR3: CASSMFGTSNQPQHF. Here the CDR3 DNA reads TGTGCCAGTAGTATGTTCGGCACTAGCAATCAGCCCCAGCATTTT.

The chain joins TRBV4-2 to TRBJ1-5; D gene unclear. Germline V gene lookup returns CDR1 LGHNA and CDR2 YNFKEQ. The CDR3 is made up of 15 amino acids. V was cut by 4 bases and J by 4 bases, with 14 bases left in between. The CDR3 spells CASSRIGQSNQPQHF. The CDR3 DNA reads TGTGCCAGCAGCCGAATAGGGCAAAGTAATCAGCCCCAGCATTTT.

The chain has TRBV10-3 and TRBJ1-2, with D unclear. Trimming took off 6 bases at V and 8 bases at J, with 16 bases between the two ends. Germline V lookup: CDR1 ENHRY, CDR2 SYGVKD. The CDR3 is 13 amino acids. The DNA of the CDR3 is TGTGCCATCAGGGAATATCCCACGGCGGGCTACACCTTC. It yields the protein CAIREYPTAGYTF.

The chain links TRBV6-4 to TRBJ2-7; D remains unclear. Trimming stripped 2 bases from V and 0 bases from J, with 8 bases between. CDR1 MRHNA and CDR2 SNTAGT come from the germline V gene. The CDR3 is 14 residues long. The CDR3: CASSDKVTSYEQYF. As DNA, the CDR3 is TGTGCCAGCAGTGACAAGGTGACCTCCTACGAGCAGTACTTC.

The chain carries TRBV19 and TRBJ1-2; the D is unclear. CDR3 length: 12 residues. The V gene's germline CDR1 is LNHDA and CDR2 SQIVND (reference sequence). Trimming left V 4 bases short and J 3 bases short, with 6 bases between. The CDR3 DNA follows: TGTGCCAGTAGTACCCTATACTATGGCTACACCTTC. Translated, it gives CASSTLYYGYTF.

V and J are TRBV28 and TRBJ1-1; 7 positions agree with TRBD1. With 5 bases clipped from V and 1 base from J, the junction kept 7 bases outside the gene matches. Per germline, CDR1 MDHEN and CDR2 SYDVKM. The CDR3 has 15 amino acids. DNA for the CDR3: TGTGCCAGCAGTCCACAGACAGGGAGGAACACTGAAGCTTTCTTT. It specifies CASSPQTGRNTEAFF.

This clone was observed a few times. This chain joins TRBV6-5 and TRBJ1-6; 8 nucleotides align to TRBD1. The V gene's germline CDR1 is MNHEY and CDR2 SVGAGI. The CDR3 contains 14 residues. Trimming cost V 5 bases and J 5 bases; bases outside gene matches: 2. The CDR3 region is CASSQTGDNSPLHF. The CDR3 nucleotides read TGTGCCAGCAGTCAGACAGGGGATAATTCACCCCTCCACTTT.